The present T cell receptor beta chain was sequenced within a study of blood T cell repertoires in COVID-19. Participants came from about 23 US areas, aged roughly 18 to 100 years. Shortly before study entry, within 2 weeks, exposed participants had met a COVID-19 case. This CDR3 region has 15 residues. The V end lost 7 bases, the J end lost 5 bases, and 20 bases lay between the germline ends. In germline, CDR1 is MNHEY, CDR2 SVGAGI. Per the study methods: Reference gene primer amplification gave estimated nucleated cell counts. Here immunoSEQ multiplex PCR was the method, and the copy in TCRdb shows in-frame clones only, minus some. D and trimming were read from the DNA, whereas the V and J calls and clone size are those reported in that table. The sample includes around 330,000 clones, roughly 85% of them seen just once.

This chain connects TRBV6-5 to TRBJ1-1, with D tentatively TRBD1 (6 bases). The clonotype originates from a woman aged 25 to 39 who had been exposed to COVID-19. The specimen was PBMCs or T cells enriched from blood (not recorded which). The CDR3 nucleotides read TGTGCCAGCACCAAACCCGCAGGGGATCGGACTGAAGCTTTCTTT. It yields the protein CASTKPAGDRTEAFF.